This T cell receptor beta chain is drawn from a study of T cells in Graves' hyperthyroidism and ophthalmopathy. Regarding the study as a whole: In the blood, most expanded thyroid clonotypes above 0.001 appeared as well.

This clonotype showed up many times. Its antigen remains unknown. Thyroid ultrasound and orbital computed tomography, with clinical symptoms and serum thyroxine and TRAb, informed diagnoses. V was pared by 5 bases and J by 10 bases, with 21 bases between. CDR1 and CDR2 (germline): SGHTA, FQGTGA. This CDR3 region has 15 residues. TCR beta CDR3 region amplification was performed from RNA transcripts. TCR CDR3 regions were first amplified by RT-PCR with HTBI primers. Using its own MiXCR run on the multiplex PCR reads, TCRdb lists one record per CDR3 protein. The table shows about 340,000 distinct CDR3 sequences, with roughly 21% occurring only once.

The sequence was obtained from a woman in her forties or fifties with Graves' hyperthyroidism. The sequenced sample was blood. This sequence joins TRBV7-3 and TRBJ2-1, with D perhaps matching TRBD1 or TRBD2 (6 bases each). The CDR3 loop is CASSLGAGRFHEQFF. The CDR3 DNA sequence: TGTGCCAGCAGCCTGGGGGCAGGGAGGTTTCACGAGCAGTTCTTC.